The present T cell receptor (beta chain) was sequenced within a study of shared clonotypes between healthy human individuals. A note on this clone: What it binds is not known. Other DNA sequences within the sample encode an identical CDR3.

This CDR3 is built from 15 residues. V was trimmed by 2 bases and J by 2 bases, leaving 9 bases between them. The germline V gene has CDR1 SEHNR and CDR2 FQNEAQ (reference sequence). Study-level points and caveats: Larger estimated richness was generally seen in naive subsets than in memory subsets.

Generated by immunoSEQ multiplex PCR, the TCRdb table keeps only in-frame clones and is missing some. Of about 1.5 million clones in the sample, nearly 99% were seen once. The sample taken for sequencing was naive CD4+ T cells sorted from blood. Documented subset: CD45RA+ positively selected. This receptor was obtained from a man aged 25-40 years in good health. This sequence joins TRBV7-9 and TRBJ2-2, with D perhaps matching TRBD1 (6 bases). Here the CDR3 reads CASSLRQANTGELFF. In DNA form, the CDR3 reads TGTGCCAGCAGCTTAAGACAGGCCAACACCGGGGAGCTGTTTTTT.